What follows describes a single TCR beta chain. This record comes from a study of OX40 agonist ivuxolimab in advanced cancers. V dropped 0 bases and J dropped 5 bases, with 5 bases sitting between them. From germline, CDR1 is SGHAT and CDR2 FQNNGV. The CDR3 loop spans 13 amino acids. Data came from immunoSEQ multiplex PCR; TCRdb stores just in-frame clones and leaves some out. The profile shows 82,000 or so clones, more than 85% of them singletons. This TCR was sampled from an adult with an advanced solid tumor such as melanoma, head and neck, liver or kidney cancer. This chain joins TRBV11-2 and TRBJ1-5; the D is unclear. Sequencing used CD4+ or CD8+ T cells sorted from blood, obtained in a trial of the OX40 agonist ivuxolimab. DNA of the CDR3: TGTGCCAGCAGCTTAGATCCCTATCAGCCCCAGCATTTT. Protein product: CASSLDPYQPQHF.